This T cell receptor (beta chain) emerged from a study of OX40 agonist ivuxolimab in advanced cancers. The method was immunoSEQ multiplex PCR; TCRdb's version includes in-frame clones alone and lacks a portion of them. The sample lists around 80,000 clones; less than 85% were seen once. This clone was recorded a few times. This CDR3 has 15 residues. The germline V gene encodes CDR1 MNHNS and CDR2 SASEGT. V dropped 0 bases and J dropped 3 bases, with 12 bases sitting between them. This receptor was taken from an adult with an advanced solid tumor such as melanoma, head and neck, liver or kidney cancer. The specimen was CD4+ or CD8+ T cells sorted from blood, collected in a trial of the OX40 agonist ivuxolimab. This chain joins TRBV6-1 and TRBJ2-7; possible D gene TRBD1, 6 bases. The CDR3 bases are TGTGCCAGCAGTGAAGCGGCAGGGGCGAACTACGAGCAGTACTTC. Translation: CASSEAAGANYEQYF.